This record concerns one TCR beta chain sequence. Its target is unknown. These data are taken from a study of T cell repertoires in cytomegalovirus infection. Turning to the study itself: Shared public TCR beta signatures pointed to both CMV infection and a matching HLA type.

TCRdb re-called the reads with MiXCR, one entry per CDR3 protein. The table includes roughly 110,000 distinct CDR3 sequences, over 25% detected once. Germline V CDR1 and CDR2: ENHRY, SYGVKD. This CDR3 comprises 16 residues. The trim removed 0 bases at V and 3 bases at J, leaving 7 bases unmatched. Notes on the study in general: Within the response measured ex vivo, HLA-C-restricted CMV-specific TCR beta clonotypes were dominant.

The material was CD8+ T cells from cultured PBMCs, obtained from culture after CMV antigen stimulation. This clonotype was obtained from a human donor in good health (CMV status not recorded). Some clones in this sample may be carry-over from other donors' samples. This chain links TRBV10-3 with TRBJ2-7; 8 positions agree with TRBD1. The CDR3 sequence: CAISESQAGGNYEQYF. The CDR3, as DNA: TGTGCCATCAGTGAGTCGCAGGCAGGGGGCAACTACGAGCAGTACTTC.